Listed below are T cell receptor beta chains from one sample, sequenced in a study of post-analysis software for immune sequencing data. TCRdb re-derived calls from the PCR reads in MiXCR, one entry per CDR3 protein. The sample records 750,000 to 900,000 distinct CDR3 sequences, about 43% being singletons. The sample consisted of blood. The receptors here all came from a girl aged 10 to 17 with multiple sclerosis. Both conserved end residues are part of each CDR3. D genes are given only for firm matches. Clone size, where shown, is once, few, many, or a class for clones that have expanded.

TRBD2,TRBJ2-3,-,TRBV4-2,TGTGCCAGCAGCCAGTCCGCTAGCGGGGGCACAGATACGCAGTATTTT,CASSQSASGGTDTQYF
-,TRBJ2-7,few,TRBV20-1,TGCAGTGCTAGAGAGCTTGCCTACGAGCAGTACTTC,CSARELAYEQYF
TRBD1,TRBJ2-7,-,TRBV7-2,TGTGCCAGCAGCACCCAGGGGGCGCAAGCCTACGAGCAGTACTTC,CASSTQGAQAYEQYF
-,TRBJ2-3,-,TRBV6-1,TGTGCCAGCAGTGCCGCCACAGATACGCAGTATTTT,CASSAATDTQYF
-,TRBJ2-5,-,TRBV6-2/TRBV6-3,TGTGCCAGCAGTTCCCCGCTCCGAACGGGGGAGACCCAGTACTTC,CASSSPLRTGETQYF
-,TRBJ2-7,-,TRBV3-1,TGTGCCAGCAGCCAAGGTAGGGCCCACGAGCAGTACTTC,CASSQGRAHEQYF
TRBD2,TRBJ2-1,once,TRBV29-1,TGCAGCGTTGAAGACGGAAACATAGCGGGAGTTTTCTACAATGAGCAGTTCTTC,CSVEDGNIAGVFYNEQFF
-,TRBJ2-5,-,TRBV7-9,TGTGCCAGCAGCTTCTCCAGGGACCAAGAGACCCAGTACTTC,CASSFSRDQETQYF
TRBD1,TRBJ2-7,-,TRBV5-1,TGCGCCAGCAGCGCAGGACAGGGGGCCCTTACCTACGAGCAGTACTTC,CASSAGQGALTYEQYF
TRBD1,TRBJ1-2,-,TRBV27,TGTGCCAGCAGTTCCCACCGGGACAGGGAGGTCTATGGCTACACCTTC,CASSSHRDREVYGYTF
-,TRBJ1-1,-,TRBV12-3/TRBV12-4,TGTGCCAGCCGTCCGGGCAGGACGAACACTGAAGCTTTCTTT,CASRPGRTNTEAFF
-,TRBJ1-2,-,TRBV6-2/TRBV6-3,TGTGCCAGCAGTTTCGTTAAGGGACCCGAATATGGCTACACCTTC,CASSFVKGPEYGYTF
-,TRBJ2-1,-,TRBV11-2,TGTGCCAGCAGCTTGGCAGGGGGGTGGAATGAGCAGTTCTTC,CASSLAGGWNEQFF
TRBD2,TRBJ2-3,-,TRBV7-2,TGTGCCAGCAGCCGTGAGCTAGCGGGAACTGATACGCAGTATTTT,CASSRELAGTDTQYF
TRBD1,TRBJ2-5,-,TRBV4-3,TGCGCCAGCAGCCAAGTGGGGGACAGGGGGCGCGGAGAGACCCAGTACTTC,CASSQVGDRGRGETQYF
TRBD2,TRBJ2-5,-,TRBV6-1,TGTGCCAGCAGACTAGCGGGGACGAAGGGGGCCCAGTACTTC,CASRLAGTKGAQYF
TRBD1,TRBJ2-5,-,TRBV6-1,TGTGCCAGTCAACGACAGGGTCTCGGGTGGACAGAGACCCAGTACTTC,CASQRQGLGWTETQYF
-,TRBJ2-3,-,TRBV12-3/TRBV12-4,TGTGCCAGCAGGGAGCTCGGAAAACTAACTAGCACAGATACGCAGTATTTT,CASRELGKLTSTDTQYF
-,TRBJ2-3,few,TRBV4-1,TGCGCCAGCAGCCAAGCAGCGGCCGGAACAGATACGCAGTATTTT,CASSQAAAGTDTQYF
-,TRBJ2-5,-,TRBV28,TGTGCCAGCAGTTACGAACCCGGGGGCCGCGGGGAGACCCAGTACTTC,CASSYEPGGRGETQYF
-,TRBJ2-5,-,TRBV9,TGTGCCAGCAGCGTAGGGGCAGCCTTTTGGTCGGAGACCCAGTACTTC,CASSVGAAFWSETQYF
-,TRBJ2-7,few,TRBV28,TGTGCCAGCAGCCGGGGGCGGGAGATGCCCCAGTACTTC,CASSRGREMPQYF
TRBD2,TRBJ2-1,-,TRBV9,TGTGCCAGCAGCCCAAGACTAGCGGACTACAATGAGCAGTTCTTC,CASSPRLADYNEQFF
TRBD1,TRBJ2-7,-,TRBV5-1,TGCGCCAGCAGCCACATGGACAGGGTTCTCGACGAGCAGTACTTC,CASSHMDRVLDEQYF
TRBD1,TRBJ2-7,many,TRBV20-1,TGCAGTGCTCGCTGGACAGGGGACTACGAGCAGTACTTC,CSARWTGDYEQYF
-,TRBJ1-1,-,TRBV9,TGTGCCAGCAGCATCCTAGCGTCGAGTGACACTGAAGCTTTCTTT,CASSILASSDTEAFF
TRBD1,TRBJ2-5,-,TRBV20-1,TGCAGTGCCCACTCCGGGACAGGGCAACAAGGGACCCAGTACTTC,CSAHSGTGQQGTQYF
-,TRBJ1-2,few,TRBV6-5,TGTGCCAGCAGTTACGGGGGGGAGGAAGAAGTAGATGGCTACACCTTC,CASSYGGEEEVDGYTF
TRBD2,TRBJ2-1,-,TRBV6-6,TGTGCCAGCAGTTCCTCTGCGGGAGGGAGGGATGAGCAGTTCTTC,CASSSSAGGRDEQFF
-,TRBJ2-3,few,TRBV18,TGTGCCAGCTCACCCACCCTAGCAGATACGCAGTATTTT,CASSPTLADTQYF
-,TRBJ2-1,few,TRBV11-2,TGTGCCAGCAGCTTAGAAACGGGGGCCTCCTACAATGAGCAGTTCTTC,CASSLETGASYNEQFF
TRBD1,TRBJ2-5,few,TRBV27,TGTGCCAGCCAACCCGGGACAGGGTTCCAAGAGACCCAGTACTTC,CASQPGTGFQETQYF
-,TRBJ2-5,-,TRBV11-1,TGTGCCAGCAGCCCAGGAGCTTGGGCACAAGAGACCCAGTACTTC,CASSPGAWAQETQYF
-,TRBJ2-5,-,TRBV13,TGTGCCAGCAGCTTATTGGCGCGCAGGGACCAGGAAGAGACCCAGTACTTC,CASSLLARRDQEETQYF
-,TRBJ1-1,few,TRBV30,TGTGCCTGGAGTGTAGGAGGAACTGAAGCTTTCTTT,CAWSVGGTEAFF
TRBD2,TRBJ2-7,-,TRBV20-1,TGCAGTGCTAGAGATGTGGAGGGACTAGCCTCCTACGAGCAGTACTTC,CSARDVEGLASYEQYF
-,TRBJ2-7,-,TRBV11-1,TGTGCCAGCAGCCCCGCCCACGGGGGGCTCTACGAGCAGTACTTC,CASSPAHGGLYEQYF
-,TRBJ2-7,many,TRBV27,TGTGCCAGCAGTTTCAACTACGAGCAGTACTTC,CASSFNYEQYF
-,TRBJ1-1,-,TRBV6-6,TGTGCCAGCAGTTATACCGTCAGCACTGAAGCTTTCTTT,CASSYTVSTEAFF
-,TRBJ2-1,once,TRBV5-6,TGTGCCAGCAGCTTGGGAGCACAGCGTAATGAGCAGTTCTTC,CASSLGAQRNEQFF
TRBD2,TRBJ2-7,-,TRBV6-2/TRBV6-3,TGTGCCAGCAGTTACGTAAGGACTAGCGGGTTAACCTACGAGCAGTACTTC,CASSYVRTSGLTYEQYF
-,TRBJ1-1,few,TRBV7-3,TGTGCCAGTAGCTTAATACGTCAGACCAAGAACACTGAAGCTTTCTTT,CASSLIRQTKNTEAFF
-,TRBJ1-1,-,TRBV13,TGTGCCAGCAGCTTAGCCCTGAGGGCTTTCTTT,CASSLALRAFF
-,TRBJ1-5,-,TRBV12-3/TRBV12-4,TGTGCCAGCGGGTTAGGTCCGGATCAGCCCCAGCATTTT,CASGLGPDQPQHF
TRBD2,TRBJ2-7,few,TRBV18,TGTGCCAGCTCATCCCCGAAAGGGGAACTAGCGGGCCGACCCTACGAGCAGTACTTC,CASSSPKGELAGRPYEQYF
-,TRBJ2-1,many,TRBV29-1,TGCAGCGTTGAGGCAGGGACTTACAATGAGCAGTTCTTC,CSVEAGTYNEQFF
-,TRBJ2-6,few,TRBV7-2,TGTGCCAGCAGCTTACATCCAGGGGCCAACGTCCTGACTTTC,CASSLHPGANVLTF
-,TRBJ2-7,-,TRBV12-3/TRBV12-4,TGTGCCAGCAGTTTGGCGGGATACGACTACGAGCAGTACTTC,CASSLAGYDYEQYF
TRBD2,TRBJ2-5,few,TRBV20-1,TGCAGTGCTGGGGTGCGTGAGACTAGCGGGAGGAGAGAGACCCAGTACTTC,CSAGVRETSGRRETQYF
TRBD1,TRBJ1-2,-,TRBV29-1,TGCAGCGTTGAAATGACAGGGCCGCCAAATACCTATGGCTACACCTTC,CSVEMTGPPNTYGYTF
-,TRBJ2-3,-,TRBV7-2,TGTGCCAGTAGCCCTACTGGGGGGCTGGCAGATACGCAGTATTTT,CASSPTGGLADTQYF
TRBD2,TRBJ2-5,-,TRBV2,TGTGCCAGCACCGGGACTAGCATGGATGAGACCCAGTACTTC,CASTGTSMDETQYF
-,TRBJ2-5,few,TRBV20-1,TGCAGTGCTAGCGGCCACCTCCAAGAGACCCAGTACTTC,CSASGHLQETQYF